What follows is one T cell receptor (beta chain) and its context. Its antigen is not identified. Stable hyperthyroidism: no ophthalmopathy progression over 18 months of follow-up. Diagnoses were made from clinical symptoms, serum measures (thyroxine and TRAb), thyroid ultrasound and orbital computed tomography. The CDR3 runs to 13 residues. V gave up 5 bases and J gave up 3 bases, with 11 bases separating them. The germline V gene has CDR1 SGHTA and CDR2 FQGNSA. RNA transcripts yielded amplified TCR beta CDR3 regions. Primed by the HTBI set, a first-round RT-PCR was run on the TCR CDR3. A single record per CDR3 protein comes from TCRdb applying MiXCR to the multiplex PCR reads. Of roughly 30,000 distinct CDR3 sequences listed, roughly 45% are singletons. The data belong to a study of T cells in Graves' hyperthyroidism and ophthalmopathy. General study findings and limits: Researchers report that a 13 V-J model separated ophthalmopathy from stable hyperthyroidism. Clonotypes that were expanded in thyroid above 0.001 mostly appeared in blood too.

The clonotype originates from a woman in her thirties with Graves' hyperthyroidism. What was sequenced was blood. This rearrangement joins TRBV7-2 to TRBJ2-7; D unresolved. The CDR3 region has the DNA TGTGCCAGCAGCAGAGGAGTTAGCTACGAGCAGTACTTC. It encodes CASSRGVSYEQYF.